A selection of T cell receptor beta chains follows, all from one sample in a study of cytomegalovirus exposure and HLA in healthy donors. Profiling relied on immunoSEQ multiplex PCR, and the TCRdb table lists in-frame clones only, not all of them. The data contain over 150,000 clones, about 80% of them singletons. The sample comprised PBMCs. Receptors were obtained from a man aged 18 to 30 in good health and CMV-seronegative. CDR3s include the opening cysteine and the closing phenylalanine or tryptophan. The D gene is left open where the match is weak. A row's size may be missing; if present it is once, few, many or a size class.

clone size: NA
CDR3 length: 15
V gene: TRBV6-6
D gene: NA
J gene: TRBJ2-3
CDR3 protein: CASSYRGNEGDTQYF
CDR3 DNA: TGTGCCAGCAGTTACCGTGGAAACGAGGGCGATACGCAGTATTTT

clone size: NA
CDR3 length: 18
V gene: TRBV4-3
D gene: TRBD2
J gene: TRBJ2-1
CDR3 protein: CASSQGLAGGPAGDEQFF
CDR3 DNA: TGCGCCAGCAGCCAGGGACTAGCGGGAGGGCCTGCCGGCGATGAGCAGTTCTTC

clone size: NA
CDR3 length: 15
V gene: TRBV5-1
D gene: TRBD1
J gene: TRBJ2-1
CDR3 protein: CASSPGTGSWNEQFF
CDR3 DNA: TGCGCCAGCAGCCCCGGGACAGGGTCCTGGAATGAGCAGTTCTTC

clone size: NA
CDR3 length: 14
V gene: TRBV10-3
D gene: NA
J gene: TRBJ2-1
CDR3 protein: CAISEKRIPNEQFF
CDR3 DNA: TGTGCCATCAGTGAAAAGCGTATACCCAATGAGCAGTTCTTC

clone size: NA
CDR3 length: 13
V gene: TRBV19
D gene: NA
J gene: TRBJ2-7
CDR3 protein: CASSPRQSREQYF
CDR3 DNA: TGTGCCAGTAGCCCAAGACAGTCTCGCGAGCAGTACTTC

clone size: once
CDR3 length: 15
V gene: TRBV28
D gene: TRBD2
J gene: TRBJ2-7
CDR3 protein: CASGVAGRPPYEQYF
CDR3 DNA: TGTGCCAGCGGGGTAGCGGGTCGTCCCCCCTACGAGCAGTACTTC

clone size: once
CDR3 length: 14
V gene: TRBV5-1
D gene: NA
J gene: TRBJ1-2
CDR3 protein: CASSNRGIDYGYTF
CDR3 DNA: TGCGCCAGCAGCAACCGGGGGATCGATTATGGCTACACCTTC

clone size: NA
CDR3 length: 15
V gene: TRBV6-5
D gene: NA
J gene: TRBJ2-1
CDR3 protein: CASSYQGPIYNEQFF
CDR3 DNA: TGTGCCAGCAGTTACCAGGGGCCCATATACAATGAGCAGTTCTTC

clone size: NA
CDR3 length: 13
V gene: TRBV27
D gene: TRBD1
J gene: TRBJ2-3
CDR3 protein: CATRTGFTDTQYF
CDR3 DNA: TGTGCCACCCGGACAGGCTTCACAGATACGCAGTATTTT

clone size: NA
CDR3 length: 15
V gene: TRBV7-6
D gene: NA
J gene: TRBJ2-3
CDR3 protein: CASSFSVTSPGAQYF
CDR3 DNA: TGTGCCAGCAGCTTTAGTGTAACTAGTCCTGGGGCGCAGTATTTT

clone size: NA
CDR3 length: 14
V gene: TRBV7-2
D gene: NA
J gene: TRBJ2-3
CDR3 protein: CASSLAWRADTQYF
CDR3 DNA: TGTGCCAGCAGCTTAGCGTGGAGGGCAGATACGCAGTATTTT

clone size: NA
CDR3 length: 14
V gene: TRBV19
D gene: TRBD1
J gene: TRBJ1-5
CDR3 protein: CASQTGAGYQPQHF
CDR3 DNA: TGTGCCAGTCAGACAGGGGCGGGGTATCAGCCCCAGCATTTT

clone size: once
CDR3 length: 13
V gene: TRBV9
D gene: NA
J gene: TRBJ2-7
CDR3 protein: CASSASQGYEQYF
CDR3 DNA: TGTGCCAGCAGCGCCAGTCAGGGATACGAGCAGTACTTC

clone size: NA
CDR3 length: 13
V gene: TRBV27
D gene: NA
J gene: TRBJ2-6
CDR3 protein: CASSLVAGNVLTF
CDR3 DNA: TGTGCCAGCAGTTTAGTGGCAGGAAACGTCCTGACTTTC

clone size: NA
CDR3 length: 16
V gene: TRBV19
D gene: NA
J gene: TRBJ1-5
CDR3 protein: CASSIGHGGMGVPQHF
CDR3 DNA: TGTGCCAGTAGTATAGGCCACGGGGGGATGGGCGTGCCCCAGCATTTT

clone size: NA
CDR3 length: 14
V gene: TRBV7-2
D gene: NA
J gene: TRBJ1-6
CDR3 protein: CASSLYRGNSPLHF
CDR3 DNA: TGTGCCAGCAGCTTATACCGGGGGAATTCACCCCTCCACTTT

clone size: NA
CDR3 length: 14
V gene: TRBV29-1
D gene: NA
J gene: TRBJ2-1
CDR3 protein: CSALDLQGENEQFF
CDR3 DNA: TGCAGCGCTTTGGATCTACAGGGTGAAAATGAGCAGTTCTTC

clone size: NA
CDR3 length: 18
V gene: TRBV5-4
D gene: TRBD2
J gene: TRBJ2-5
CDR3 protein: CASSLAVGSGGVGETQYF
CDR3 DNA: TGTGCCAGCAGCTTGGCCGTGGGCTCGGGAGGGGTTGGGGAGACCCAGTACTTC

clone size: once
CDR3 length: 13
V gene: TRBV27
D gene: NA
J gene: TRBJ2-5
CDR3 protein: CASTGQPGETQYF
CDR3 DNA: TGTGCCAGCACCGGACAGCCTGGGGAGACCCAGTACTTC

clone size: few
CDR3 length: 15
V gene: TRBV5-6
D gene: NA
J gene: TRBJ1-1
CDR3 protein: CASSFGGFMNTEAFF
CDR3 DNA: TGTGCCAGCAGCTTCGGGGGTTTCATGAACACTGAAGCTTTCTTT

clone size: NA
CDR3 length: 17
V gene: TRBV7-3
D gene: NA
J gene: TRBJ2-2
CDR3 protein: CASSLRGAGVRTGELFF
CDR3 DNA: TGTGCCAGCAGCTTAAGGGGGGCGGGAGTACGGACCGGGGAGCTGTTTTTT

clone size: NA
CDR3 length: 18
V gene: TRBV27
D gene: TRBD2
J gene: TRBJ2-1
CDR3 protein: CASSLGEGGRAVYNEQFF
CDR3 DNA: TGTGCCAGCAGTTTGGGGGAAGGCGGGAGGGCCGTCTACAATGAGCAGTTCTTC

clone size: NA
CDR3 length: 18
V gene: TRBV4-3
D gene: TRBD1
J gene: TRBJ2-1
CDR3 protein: CASSLFIPPGQGANEQFF
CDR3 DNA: TGCGCCAGCAGCCTTTTCATCCCCCCGGGACAGGGGGCCAATGAGCAGTTCTTC

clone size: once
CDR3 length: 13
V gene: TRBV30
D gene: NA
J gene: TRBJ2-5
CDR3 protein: CAWSAPHVETQYF
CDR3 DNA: TGTGCCTGGAGTGCCCCCCATGTGGAGACCCAGTACTTC

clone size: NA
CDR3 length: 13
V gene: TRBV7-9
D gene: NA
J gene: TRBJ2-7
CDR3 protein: CASRQAGSYEQYF
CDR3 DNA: TGTGCCAGCCGCCAGGCGGGCTCCTACGAGCAGTACTTC

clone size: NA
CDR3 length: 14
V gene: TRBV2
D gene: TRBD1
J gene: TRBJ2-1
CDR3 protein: CASRIETGRNEQFF
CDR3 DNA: TGTGCCAGCAGGATAGAGACAGGGCGCAATGAGCAGTTCTTC

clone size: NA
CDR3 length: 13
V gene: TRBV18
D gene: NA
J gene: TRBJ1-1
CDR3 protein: CASSSGENTEAFF
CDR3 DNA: TGTGCCAGCTCATCGGGAGAGAACACTGAAGCTTTCTTT

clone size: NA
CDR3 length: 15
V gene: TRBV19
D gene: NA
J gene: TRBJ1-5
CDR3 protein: CASSIEGLGNQPQHF
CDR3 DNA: TGTGCCAGTAGTATTGAGGGTTTAGGGAATCAGCCCCAGCATTTT

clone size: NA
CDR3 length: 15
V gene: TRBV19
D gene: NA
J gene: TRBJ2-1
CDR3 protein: CASSMLGWTNNEQFF
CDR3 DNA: TGTGCCAGTAGTATGTTGGGTTGGACTAACAATGAGCAGTTCTTC

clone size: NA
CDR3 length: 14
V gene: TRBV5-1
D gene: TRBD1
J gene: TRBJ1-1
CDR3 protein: CASSSGQPNTEAFF
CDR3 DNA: TGCGCCAGCAGCTCGGGACAGCCAAACACTGAAGCTTTCTTT

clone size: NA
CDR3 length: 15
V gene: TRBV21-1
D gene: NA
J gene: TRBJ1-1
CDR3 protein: CASSKEPGTGGEAFF
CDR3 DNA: TGTGCCAGCAGCAAAGAGCCCGGGACAGGGGGCGAGGCTTTCTTT

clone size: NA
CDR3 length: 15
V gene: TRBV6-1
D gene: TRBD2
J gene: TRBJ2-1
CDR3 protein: CATSVGLAGALEQFF
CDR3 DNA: TGTGCCACCTCAGTAGGACTAGCGGGAGCTTTAGAGCAGTTCTTC

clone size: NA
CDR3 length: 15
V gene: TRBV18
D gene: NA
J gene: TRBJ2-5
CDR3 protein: CASSPKAGVRETQYF
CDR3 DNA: TGTGCCAGCTCACCAAAGGCAGGGGTTCGGGAGACCCAGTACTTC

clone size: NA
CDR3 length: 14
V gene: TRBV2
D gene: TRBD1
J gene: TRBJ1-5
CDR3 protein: CASSRDRWDQPQHF
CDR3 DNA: TGTGCCAGCAGTCGGGACAGGTGGGATCAGCCCCAGCATTTT

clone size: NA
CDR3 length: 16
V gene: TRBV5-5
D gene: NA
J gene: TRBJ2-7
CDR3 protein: CASSLVEGLRFYEQYF
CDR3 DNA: TGTGCCAGCAGCTTGGTGGAGGGGCTGCGGTTCTACGAGCAGTACTTC

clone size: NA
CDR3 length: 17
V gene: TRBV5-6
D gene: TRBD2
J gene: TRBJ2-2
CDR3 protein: CASSLGLAGVDTGELFF
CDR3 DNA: TGTGCCAGCAGCCTAGGACTAGCGGGAGTTGACACCGGGGAGCTGTTTTTT

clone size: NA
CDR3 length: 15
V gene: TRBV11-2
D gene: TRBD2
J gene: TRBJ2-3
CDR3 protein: CASSLFAGELDTQYF
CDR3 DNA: TGTGCCAGCAGCTTATTTGCGGGAGAATTGGATACGCAGTATTTT

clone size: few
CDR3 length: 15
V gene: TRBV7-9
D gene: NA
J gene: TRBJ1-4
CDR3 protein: CASSLRGGRGEKLFF
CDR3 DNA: TGTGCCAGCAGCTTAAGGGGAGGACGGGGTGAAAAACTGTTTTTT

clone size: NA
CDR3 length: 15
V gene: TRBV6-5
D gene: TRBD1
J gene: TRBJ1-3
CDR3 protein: CASSPGTGAGNTIYF
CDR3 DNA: TGTGCCAGCAGTCCCGGGACAGGGGCTGGAAACACCATATATTTT

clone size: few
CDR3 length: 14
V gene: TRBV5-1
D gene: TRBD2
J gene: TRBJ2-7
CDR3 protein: CASSLASGGYEQYF
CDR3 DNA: TGCGCCAGCAGCTTGGCTAGCGGGGGGTACGAGCAGTACTTC